Shown below are 25 T cell receptor beta chains from a single sample sequenced in a study of cytomegalovirus exposure and HLA in healthy donors. It was with 60 Vbeta and 13 Jbeta primers that the PCR ran. Assay used: immunoSEQ multiplex PCR; TCRdb lists only in-frame clones, some missing. The table includes 150,000 to 200,000 clones, over 75% detected once. The sequenced sample was PBMCs. The source is a man younger than 30 in good health and CMV-seropositive.

The chain recombines TRBV2 with TRBJ1-6; TRBD1 agrees at 9 bases. Trimming cost V 6 bases and J 7 bases; bases outside gene matches: 4. Per germline, CDR1 SNHLY and CDR2 FYNNEI. The CDR3 loop spans 14 amino acids. Written as DNA, the CDR3 is TGTGCCAGCAGCCTAGGACAGGGGAATTCACCCCTCCACTTT. Residues: CASSLGQGNSPLHF. The full variable domain, completed using reference TRBV2 and TRBJ1-6, is EPEVTQTPSHQVTQMGQEVILRCVPISNHLYFYWYRQILGQKVEFLVSFYNNEISEKSEIFDDQFSVERPDGSNFTLKIRSTKLEDSAMYFCASSLGQGNSPLHFGNGTRLTVT.

The J gene is TRBJ2-3, the V gene TRBV5-8; D is perhaps TRBD2 (6 bases). Germline V CDR1 and CDR2: SGHTS, YDEGEE. The ends were cut back, 2 bases at V and 2 bases at J, with 15 bases in the middle. The CDR3 loop spans 16 amino acids. CDR3 in amino acids: CASSFRGGADTDTQYF. CDR3 nucleotide sequence: TGTGCCAGCAGCTTCAGAGGAGGGGCGGACACAGATACGCAGTATTTT.

The chain joins TRBV7-2 to TRBJ2-7; weak D call: TRBD2 (5 bases). Germline CDR1 SGHTA, CDR2 FQGNSA. The V gene lost 4 bases and the J gene lost 0 bases, with 13 bases spanning the gap. This CDR3 region has 15 residues. The CDR3 nucleotides read TGTGCCAGCAGCTCCGGGAAGGGCCCCTCCTACGAGCAGTACTTC. Its protein is CASSSGKGPSYEQYF.

The chain couples TRBV6-1 to TRBJ2-1, with TRBD1 as a possible D gene (6 bases). The germline V gene encodes CDR1 MNHNS and CDR2 SASEGT. This CDR3 is 13 amino acids long. Trimming shortened V by 7 bases and J by 4 bases, and 11 bases separated the two germline ends. In DNA form, the CDR3 reads TGTGCCAGCAATGGACAGACTTACAATGAGCAGTTCTTC. Protein: CASNGQTYNEQFF.

The chain links TRBV30 to TRBJ1-3; 7 bases are a match to TRBD1. This CDR3 contains 12 residues. Germline V lookup: CDR1 GTSNPN, CDR2 SVGIG (reference sequence). V shed 8 bases, J shed 4 bases, and the junction held 5 bases outside the gene matches. The CDR3 loop reads CARTGAGNTIYF. The DNA of the CDR3 is TGTGCCCGAACAGGGGCCGGAAACACCATATATTTT.

A remark on this clone: Other nucleotide sequences from this sample produce the same CDR3. The V gene is TRBV5-1, the J gene TRBJ2-2; D may be TRBD2 (6 bases). V shed 4 bases and J shed 2 bases, with 12 bases lying between them. Per germline, CDR1 SGHRS and CDR2 YFSETQ. CDR3 length: 15 amino acids. The CDR3 spells CASSLRDSNTGELFF. The CDR3 bases are TGCGCCAGCAGCCTCAGGGACTCTAACACCGGGGAGCTGTTTTTT. Using reference TRBV5-1 and TRBJ2-2 for the parts outside the CDR3, the full variable domain is KAGVTQTPRYLIKTRGQQVTLSCSPISGHRSVSWYQQTPGQGLQFLFEYFSETQRNKGNFPGRFSGRQFSNSRSEMNVSTLELGDSALYLCASSLRDSNTGELFFGEGSRLTVL.

The table lists this clone with a count of one. The chain combines TRBV19 with TRBJ1-1; TRBD1 is a possible D gene (6 bases). Germline V gene sequence: CDR1 LNHDA, CDR2 SQIVND (reference sequence). Trimming pared 7 bases from V and 5 bases from J, leaving 17 bases between. The CDR3 length is 14 residues. The CDR3 bases are TGTGCCAGTAAGTTGCACAGGGAAAATACTGAAGCTTTCTTT. Protein: CASKLHRENTEAFF.

V gene TRBV18 combines with J gene TRBJ2-3; D possibly corresponds to TRBD2 (6 bases). Germline V gene sequence: CDR1 KGHSH, CDR2 LQKENI. This CDR3 has 16 amino acids. Trimming cost V 8 bases and J 0 bases, with 18 bases left between them. The chain's CDR3 is CASRPNVGTSTDTQYF. In DNA, the CDR3 is TGTGCCAGCCGACCTAATGTTGGGACTAGCACAGATACGCAGTATTTT.

The rearrangement uses TRBV7-8 and TRBJ1-1; 9 positions match TRBD1. The CDR3 extends over 15 amino acids. With V trimmed by 5 bases and J by 4 bases, 8 bases remained unmatched. Germline loops: CDR1 SGHVS, CDR2 FQNEAQ. As DNA, the CDR3 is TGTGCCAGCAGCCCTCACAGGGGGCTCGGCACTGAAGCTTTCTTT. This gives the protein CASSPHRGLGTEAFF.

This clone occurred a few times. The J gene is TRBJ1-1, the V gene TRBV5-4; D might be TRBD1 (5 bases). CDR1 and CDR2 (germline): SGHNT, YYREEE (reference sequence). Trimming took 7 bases from V and 4 from J, leaving 11 bases between them. The CDR3 covers 12 residues. CDR3 DNA sequence: TGTGCCAGCCGGGGGATGGGCACTGAAGCTTTCTTT. The encoded protein is CASRGMGTEAFF.

The CDR3 here is CASSLELAVGEQFF. DNA of the CDR3: TGTGCCAGCAGCTTAGAGCTAGCGGTGGGTGAGCAGTTCTTC. The chain joins TRBV7-7 to TRBJ2-1, with TRBD2 matching over 7 bases. Germline V gene data show CDR1 as SSHAT and CDR2 as FNYEAQ (reference sequence). This CDR3 spans 14 amino acids. Trimming at V came to 1 base and at J to 9 bases, leaving 6 bases not matched to a gene.

J is TRBJ1-2 and V is TRBV4-1; D ambiguous. V was pared by 4 bases and J by 2 bases, with 11 bases between. Germline V gene lookup returns CDR1 MGHRA and CDR2 YSYEKL. The CDR3 runs to 14 residues. The CDR3 DNA reads TGCGCCAGCAGCCTCGTCGGGGTAAACTATGGCTACACCTTC. Protein product: CASSLVGVNYGYTF.

This clone has a handful of counts. Distinct nucleotide sequences in the sample also encode this CDR3. The V call is TRBV6-5, the J call TRBJ1-1; D perhaps matches TRBD1 (6 bases). The germline V and J ends were trimmed by 0 bases and 5 bases, with 10 bases remaining between them. The CDR3 contains 14 residues. CDR1 and CDR2 (germline): MNHEY, SVGAGI. CDR3 sequence reads: CASSYSTGRTEAFF. The CDR3 region has the DNA TGTGCCAGCAGTTACTCTACAGGGAGAACTGAAGCTTTCTTT.

This clone has only one observation. This rearrangement joins TRBV5-4 to TRBJ2-5; tentative D call: TRBD2 (6 bases). The end of the DNA fits TRBJ2-7 better, so the J call may be wrong. This CDR3 region has 12 residues. Germline values: CDR1 SGHNT, CDR2 YYREEE (reference sequence). For the CDR3, the DNA is TGTGCCAGCGGTCGCGGGGTCTACGAGCAGTACTTC. It translates to CASGRGVYEQYF.

J is TRBJ2-5 and V is TRBV30, with TRBD2 matching 8 bases. The CDR3 runs to 14 residues. Germline CDR1 GTSNPN, CDR2 SVGIG (reference sequence). Losses at the gene ends were 0 bases for V and 4 bases for J; bases not matched to a gene: 4. The CDR3 reads CAWSVRSGAETQYF. CDR3 nucleotide sequence: TGTGCCTGGAGTGTACGTAGCGGGGCAGAGACCCAGTACTTC.

This clone has only a few counts. In nucleotides, the CDR3 is TGTGCCAGCAGCCTAACCAATAGCAATCAGCCCCAGCATTTT. Amino acids: CASSLTNSNQPQHF. The rearrangement joins TRBV7-9 to TRBJ1-5, with D unclear. The CDR3 spans 14 residues. Trimming shortened V by 5 bases and J by 0 bases, and 8 bases separated the two germline ends. Germline CDR1 SEHNR, CDR2 FQNEAQ (reference sequence).

V and J are TRBV13 and TRBJ1-6, with 8 bases lining up with TRBD1. Germline trimming cut 8 bases from V and 6 bases from J; bases unmatched to any gene: 3. The CDR3 totals 13 residues. Germline CDR1 is PRHDT and CDR2 is FYEKMQ (reference sequence). The CDR3 coding sequence is TGTGCCAGCCAAGACAGGGGTAATTCACCCCTCCACTTT. Protein: CASQDRGNSPLHF.

This clone occurred once. V usage is TRBV29-1 and J usage is TRBJ1-3, with no clear D. This CDR3 has 15 amino acids. Germline lookup yields CDR1 SQVTM and CDR2 ANQGSEA. Trimming removed 1 base at V and 0 bases at J, with 10 bases between. The CDR3 coding sequence is TGCAGCGTTGAAGGTAGCGGAGTCTCTGGAAACACCATATATTTT. It is translated as CSVEGSGVSGNTIYF.

This clone has a single count. V and J are TRBV4-2 and TRBJ2-5; 13 nucleotides align to TRBD2. The CDR3 covers 19 residues. CDR1 and CDR2 (germline): LGHNA, YNFKEQ. After removal of 4 bases from V and 5 bases from J, the junction contained 16 bases not matched to a gene. CDR3 sequence (DNA): TGTGCCAGCAGCCCCCAACCGGGACTAGCGGGAAATCCGGGGGAGACCCAGTACTTC. Translated: CASSPQPGLAGNPGETQYF.

The chain joins TRBV30 to TRBJ2-5; 7 bases line up with TRBD1. The germline V gene encodes CDR1 GTSNPN and CDR2 SVGIG (reference sequence). The CDR3 covers 15 residues. The J segment lost 0 bases and the V segment lost 2 bases, leaving 6 bases of the junction unmatched. The CDR3 DNA follows: TGTGCCTGGAGTCCGGGACAGCTGGACCAAGAGACCCAGTACTTC. This translates into CAWSPGQLDQETQYF. The variable domain in full, with the rest retrieved from reference TRBV30 and TRBJ2-5, is SQTIHQWPATLVQPVGSPLSLECTVEGTSNPNLYWYRQAAGRGLQLLFYSVGIGQISSEVPQNLSASRPQDRQFILSSKKLLLSDSGFYLCAWSPGQLDQETQYFGPGTRLLVL.

This rearrangement joins TRBV7-9 to TRBJ2-2, with D perhaps matching TRBD2 (6 bases). Germline CDR1 reads SEHNR; CDR2 reads FQNEAQ (reference sequence). The CDR3 is 14 amino acids. V shed 5 bases and J shed 6 bases, with 13 bases lying between them. Here the CDR3 DNA reads TGTGCCAGCAGCCCGGGTGGAGGGGCCGGGGAGCTGTTTTTT. Its translation is CASSPGGGAGELFF.

The chain links TRBV15 to TRBJ2-5; tentative D call: TRBD1 (7 bases). Per germline, CDR1 LNHNV and CDR2 YYDKDF (reference sequence). V was cut by 5 bases and J by 4 bases, with 20 bases left in between. The CDR3 contains 16 residues. The CDR3 spells CATSPRQGRRGETQYF. As DNA, the CDR3 is TGTGCCACCAGCCCCCGACAGGGAAGGAGGGGAGAGACCCAGTACTTC.

V gene TRBV6-6 combines with J gene TRBJ2-3; 9 positions match TRBD1. With 8 bases clipped from V and 4 bases from J, the junction kept 4 bases outside the gene matches. CDR1 MNHNY and CDR2 SVGAGI come from the germline V gene (reference sequence). The CDR3 extends over 13 amino acids. The CDR3 DNA reads as TGTGCCAGCGCGGGACAGGGAGCAGATACGCAGTATTTT. Its translation: CASAGQGADTQYF.

The chain employs TRBV19 and TRBJ1-2, with TRBD1 identical over 7 bases. V gave up 5 bases and J gave up 7 bases; unmatched junction bases: 4. This CDR3 spans 12 amino acids. The germline V gene has CDR1 LNHDA and CDR2 SQIVND (reference sequence). CDR3 loop: CASSPEGAGYTF. The CDR3 nucleotides read TGTGCCAGTAGTCCCGAGGGGGCTGGCTACACCTTC.

The chain joins TRBV4-2 to TRBJ2-4; TRBD2 aligns across 8 bases. V was pared by 2 bases and J by 1 base, with 7 bases of the junction left unmatched. The CDR3 extends over 17 amino acids. The germline CDR1 and CDR2 sequences are LGHNA and YNFKEQ. As DNA, the CDR3 is TGTGCCAGCAGCCAACCGGGGGGGCCTGGCGCCAAAAACATTCAGTACTTC. Protein sequence: CASSQPGGPGAKNIQYF.